This T cell receptor (beta chain) appears in the sequencing data of a study of cytomegalovirus exposure and HLA in healthy donors. The study, taken as a whole, reports: Most CMV-associated TCR beta chains were later found to appear HLA-restricted. Earlier analysis found most TCR beta V segments productive about 90% or about 30% of the time. Across donors, sequencing depth was assumed by presence/absence analyses to be roughly uniform.

With 60 Vbeta and 13 Jbeta primers, the PCR was carried out. Here immunoSEQ multiplex PCR was the method, and the copy in TCRdb shows in-frame clones only, minus some. The data contain under 150,000 clones, 75% of them singletons. The ends lost 8 bases at V and 5 bases at J; junction bases unmatched: 17. From germline, CDR1 is MDHEN and CDR2 SYDVKM. CDR3 length: 16 residues. Whereas donors were nominally healthy upon sampling, unrecorded immune exposures were probable. As regards this clone: Its antigen is not identified.

The specimen was PBMCs. The clonotype comes from a woman aged 18-29 years in good health and CMV-seronegative. This sequence joins TRBV28 and TRBJ2-7; 8 nucleotides match TRBD1. CDR3 amino acids: CASSTLGRQGFDEQYF. CDR3 bases: TGTGCCAGCTCGACTCTGGGGAGACAGGGGTTCGACGAGCAGTACTTC. Drawing the rest from reference TRBV28 and TRBJ2-7, the complete variable domain is DVKVTQSSRYLVKRTGEKVFLECVQDMDHENMFWYRQDPGLGLRLIYFSYDVKMKEKGDIPEGYSVSREKKERFSLILESASTNQTSMYLCASSTLGRQGFDEQYFGPGTRLTVT.